This TCR beta chain was recovered during a study of T cells in Graves' hyperthyroidism and ophthalmopathy. Germline loops: CDR1 MNHNS, CDR2 SASEGT. The CDR3 length is 16 residues. TCR beta CDR3 sequences were amplified from RNA transcripts. Using the HTBI primer set, a first-round RT-PCR was run on the TCR CDR3. TCRdb reprocessed the multiplex PCR reads via MiXCR and lists one record per CDR3 protein. This table has around 440,000 distinct CDR3 sequences, less than 20% appearing once. In its sample, this clonotype was seen many times. At one end the junction does not follow the germline gene, possibly because of a read error.

The source of this sequence is a woman younger than 30 with Graves' hyperthyroidism. The V call is TRBV6-1, the J call TRBJ2-3, with TRBD1 matching over 11 bases. The sample taken for sequencing was blood. The CDR3: CASSPSWTGGTDTQYF. DNA of the CDR3: TGTGCCAGCAGTCCTTCCTGGACAGGGGGCACCGATACGCAGTATTTT.